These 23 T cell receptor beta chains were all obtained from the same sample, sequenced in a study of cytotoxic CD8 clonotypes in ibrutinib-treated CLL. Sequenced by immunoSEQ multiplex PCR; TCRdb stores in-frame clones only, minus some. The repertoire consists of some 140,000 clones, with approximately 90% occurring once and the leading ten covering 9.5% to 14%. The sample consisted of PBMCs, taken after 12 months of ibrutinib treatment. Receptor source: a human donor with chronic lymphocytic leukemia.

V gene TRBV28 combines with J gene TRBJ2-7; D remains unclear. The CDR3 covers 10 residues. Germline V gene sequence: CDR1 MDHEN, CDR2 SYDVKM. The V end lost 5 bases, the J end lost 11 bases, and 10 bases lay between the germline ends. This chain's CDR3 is CASSHHQEYF. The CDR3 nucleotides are TGTGCCAGCAGTCATCATCAGGAGTACTTC.

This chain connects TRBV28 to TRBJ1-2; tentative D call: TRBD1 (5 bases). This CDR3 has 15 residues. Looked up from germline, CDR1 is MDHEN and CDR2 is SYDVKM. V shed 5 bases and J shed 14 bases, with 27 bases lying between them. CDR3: CASSAHADSQRTRTF. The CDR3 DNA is TGTGCCAGCAGTGCCCACGCCGACAGCCAGAGGACTCGGACCTTC.

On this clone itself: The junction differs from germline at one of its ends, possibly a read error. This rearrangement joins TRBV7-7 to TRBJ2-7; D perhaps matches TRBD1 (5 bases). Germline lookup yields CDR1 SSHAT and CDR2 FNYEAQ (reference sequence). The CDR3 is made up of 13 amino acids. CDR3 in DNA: TGTGCTAGCAGCTTCTTTCAGGGCTACGAGCAGTACTTC. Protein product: CASSFFQGYEQYF.

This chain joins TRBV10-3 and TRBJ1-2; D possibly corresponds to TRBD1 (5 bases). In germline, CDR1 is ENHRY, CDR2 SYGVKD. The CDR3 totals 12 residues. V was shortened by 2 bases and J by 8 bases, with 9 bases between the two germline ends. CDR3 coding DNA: TGTGCCATCAGTGAGCCCGACAGCGGCTACACCTTC. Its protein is CAISEPDSGYTF.

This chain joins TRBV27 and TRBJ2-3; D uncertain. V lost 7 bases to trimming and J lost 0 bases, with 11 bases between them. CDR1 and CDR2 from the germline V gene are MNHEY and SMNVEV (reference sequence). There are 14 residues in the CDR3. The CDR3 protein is CASKRATSTDTQYF. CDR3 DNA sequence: TGTGCCAGCAAGAGAGCGACCAGCACAGATACGCAGTATTTT.

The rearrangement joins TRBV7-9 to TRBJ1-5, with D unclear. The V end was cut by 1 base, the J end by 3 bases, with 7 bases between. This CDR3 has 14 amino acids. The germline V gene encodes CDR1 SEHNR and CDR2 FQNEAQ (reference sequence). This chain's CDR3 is CASSLVGPNQPQHF. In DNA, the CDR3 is TGTGCCAGCAGCTTAGTAGGCCCCAATCAGCCCCAGCATTTT.

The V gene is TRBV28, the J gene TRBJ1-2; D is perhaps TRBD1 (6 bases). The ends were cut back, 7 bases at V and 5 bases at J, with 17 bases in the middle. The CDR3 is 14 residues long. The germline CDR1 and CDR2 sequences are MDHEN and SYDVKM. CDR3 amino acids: CASTLGGKNYGYTF. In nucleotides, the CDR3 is TGTGCCAGCACACTAGGGGGAAAGAATTATGGCTACACCTTC.

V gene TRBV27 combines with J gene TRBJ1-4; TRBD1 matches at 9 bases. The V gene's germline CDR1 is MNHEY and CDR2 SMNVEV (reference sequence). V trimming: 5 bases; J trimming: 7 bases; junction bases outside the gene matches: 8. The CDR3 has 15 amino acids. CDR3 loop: CASSLGQGLTEKLFF. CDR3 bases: TGTGCCAGCAGTCTCGGACAGGGGTTGACTGAAAAACTGTTTTTT.

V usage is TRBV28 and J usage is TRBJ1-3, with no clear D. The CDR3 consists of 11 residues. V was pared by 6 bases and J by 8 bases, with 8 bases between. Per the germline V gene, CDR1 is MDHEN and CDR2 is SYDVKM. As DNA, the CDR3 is TGTGCCAGCAGGAGCTATGACACCATATATTTT. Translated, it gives CASRSYDTIYF.

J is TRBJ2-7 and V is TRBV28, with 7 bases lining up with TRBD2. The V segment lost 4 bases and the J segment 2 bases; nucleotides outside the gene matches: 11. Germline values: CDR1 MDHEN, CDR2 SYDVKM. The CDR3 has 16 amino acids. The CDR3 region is CASSSTSSRETYEQYF. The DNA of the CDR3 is TGTGCCAGCAGTTCAACCTCCTCGCGGGAGACCTACGAGCAGTACTTC.

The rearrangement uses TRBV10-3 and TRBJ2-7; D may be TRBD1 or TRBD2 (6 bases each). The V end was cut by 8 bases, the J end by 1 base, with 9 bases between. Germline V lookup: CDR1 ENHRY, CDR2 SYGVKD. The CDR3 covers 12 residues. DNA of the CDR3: TGTGCCATCGGGGGGCCATCCTACGAGCAGTACTTC. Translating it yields CAIGGPSYEQYF.

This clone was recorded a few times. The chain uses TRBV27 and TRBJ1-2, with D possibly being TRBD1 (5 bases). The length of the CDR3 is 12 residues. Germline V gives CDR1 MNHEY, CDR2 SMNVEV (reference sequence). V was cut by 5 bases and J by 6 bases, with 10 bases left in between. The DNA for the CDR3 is TGTGCCAGCAGTCACGGGACGAATGGCTACACCTTC. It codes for CASSHGTNGYTF.

The CDR3 loop is CASSQQGNEQFF. The DNA of the CDR3 is TGTGCCAGCAGCCAACAGGGGAATGAGCAGTTCTTC. V is TRBV4-2 and J is TRBJ2-1; D might be TRBD1 (6 bases). Germline V gene data show CDR1 as LGHNA and CDR2 as YNFKEQ. This CDR3 is built from 12 residues. V lost 2 bases and J 7 bases, leaving 6 bases between the germline ends.

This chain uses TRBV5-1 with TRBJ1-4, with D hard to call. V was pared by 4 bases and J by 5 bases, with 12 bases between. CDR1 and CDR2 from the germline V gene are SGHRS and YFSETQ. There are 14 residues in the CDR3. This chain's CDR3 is CASSVVVGNEKLFF. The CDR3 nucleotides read TGCGCCAGCAGCGTGGTTGTAGGGAATGAAAAACTGTTTTTT.

The CDR3 DNA reads as TGCGCCAGCAGCCAAGTAGCCAACGGGGATAATCAGCCCCAGCATTTT. Translated, it gives CASSQVANGDNQPQHF. The gene calls are TRBV4-3 and TRBJ1-5; D is unclear. Germline V gene sequence: CDR1 LGHNA, CDR2 YSLEER. Between the trimmed V and J ends, which lost 1 base and 4 bases, there was a span of 14 bases. This CDR3 is built from 16 residues.

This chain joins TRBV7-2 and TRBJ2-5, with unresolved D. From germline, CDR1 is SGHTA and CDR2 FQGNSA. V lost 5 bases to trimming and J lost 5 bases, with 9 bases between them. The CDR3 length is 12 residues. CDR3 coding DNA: TGTGCCAGCAGCCCCGTCGCCGAGACCCAGTACTTC. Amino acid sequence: CASSPVAETQYF.

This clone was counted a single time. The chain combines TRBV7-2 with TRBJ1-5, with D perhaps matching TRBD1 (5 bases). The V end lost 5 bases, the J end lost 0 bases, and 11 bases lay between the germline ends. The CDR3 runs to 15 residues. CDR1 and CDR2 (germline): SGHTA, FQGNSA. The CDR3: CASSRGGISNQPQHF. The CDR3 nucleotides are TGTGCCAGCAGCCGTGGGGGGATTAGCAATCAGCCCCAGCATTTT.

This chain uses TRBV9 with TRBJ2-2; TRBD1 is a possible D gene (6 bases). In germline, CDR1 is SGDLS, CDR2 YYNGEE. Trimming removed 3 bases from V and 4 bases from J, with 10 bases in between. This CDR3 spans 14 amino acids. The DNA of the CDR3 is TGTGCCAGCAGCGACCTAGGGGGCACCGGGGAGCTGTTTTTT. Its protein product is CASSDLGGTGELFF.

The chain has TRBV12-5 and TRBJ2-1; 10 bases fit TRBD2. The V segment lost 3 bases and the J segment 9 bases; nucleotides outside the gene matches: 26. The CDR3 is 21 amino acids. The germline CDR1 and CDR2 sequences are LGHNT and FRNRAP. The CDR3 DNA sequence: TGTGCTAGTGGTTTAATACCGGGACTAGCGCCGGGTCGGGATATGGGTCGTGAGCAGTTCTTC. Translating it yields CASGLIPGLAPGRDMGREQFF.

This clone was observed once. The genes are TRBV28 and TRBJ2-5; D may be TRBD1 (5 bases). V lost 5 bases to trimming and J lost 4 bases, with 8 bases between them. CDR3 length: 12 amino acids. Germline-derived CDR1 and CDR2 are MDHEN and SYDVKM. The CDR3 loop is CASSQQGETQYF. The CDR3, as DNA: TGTGCCAGCAGTCAGCAGGGAGAGACCCAGTACTTC.

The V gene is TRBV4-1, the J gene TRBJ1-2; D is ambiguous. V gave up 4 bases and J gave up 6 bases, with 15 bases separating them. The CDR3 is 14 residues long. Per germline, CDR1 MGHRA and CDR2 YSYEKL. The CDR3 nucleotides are TGCGCCAGCAGCCTATTGCCAGCACAAGATGGCTACACCTTC. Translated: CASSLLPAQDGYTF.

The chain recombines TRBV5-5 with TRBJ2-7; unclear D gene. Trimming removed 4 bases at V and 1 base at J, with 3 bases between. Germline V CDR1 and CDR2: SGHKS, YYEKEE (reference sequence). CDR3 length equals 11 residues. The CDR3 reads CASSESYEQYF. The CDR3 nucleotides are TGTGCCAGCAGCGAATCCTACGAGCAGTACTTC.

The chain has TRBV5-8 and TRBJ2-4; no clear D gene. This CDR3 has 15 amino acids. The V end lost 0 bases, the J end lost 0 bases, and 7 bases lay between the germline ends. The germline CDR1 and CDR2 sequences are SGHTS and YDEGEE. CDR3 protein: CASSLVLLAKNIQYF. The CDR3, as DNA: TGTGCCAGCAGCTTGGTGCTGCTAGCCAAAAACATTCAGTACTTC.